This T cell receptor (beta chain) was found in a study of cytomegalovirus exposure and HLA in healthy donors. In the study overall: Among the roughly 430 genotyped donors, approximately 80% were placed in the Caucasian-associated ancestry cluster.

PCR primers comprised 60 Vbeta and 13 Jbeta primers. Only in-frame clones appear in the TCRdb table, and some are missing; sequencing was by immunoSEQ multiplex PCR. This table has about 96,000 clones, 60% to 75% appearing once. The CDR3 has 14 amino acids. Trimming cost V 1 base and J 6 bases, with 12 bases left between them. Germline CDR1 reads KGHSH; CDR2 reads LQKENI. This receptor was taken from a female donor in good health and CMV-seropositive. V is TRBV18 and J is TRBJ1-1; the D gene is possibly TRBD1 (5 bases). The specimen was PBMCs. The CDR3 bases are TGTGCCAGCTCACCACGCCGGGGCGGGGCTGAAGCTTTCTTT. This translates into CASSPRRGGAEAFF.